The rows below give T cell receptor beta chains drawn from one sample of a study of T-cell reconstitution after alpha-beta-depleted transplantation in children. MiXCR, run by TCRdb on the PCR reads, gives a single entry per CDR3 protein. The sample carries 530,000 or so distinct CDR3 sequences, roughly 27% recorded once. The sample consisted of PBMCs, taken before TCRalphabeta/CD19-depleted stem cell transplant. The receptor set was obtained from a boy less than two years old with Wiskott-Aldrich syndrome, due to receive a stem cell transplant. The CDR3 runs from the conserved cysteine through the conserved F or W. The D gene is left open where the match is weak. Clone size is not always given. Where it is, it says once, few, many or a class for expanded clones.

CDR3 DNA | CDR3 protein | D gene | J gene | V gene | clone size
TGTGCCAGCAGTTTAACGTCGGTTAACTATGGCTACACCTTC | CASSLTSVNYGYTF | . | TRBJ1-2 | TRBV12-3/TRBV12-4 | .
TGTGCCACCAGAGCGTCCTCCTACGAGCAGTACTTC | CATRASSYEQYF | . | TRBJ2-7 | TRBV24-1 | .
TGTGCCAGCAGCCGTCTGTATAGCTCCTACGAGCAGTACTTC | CASSRLYSSYEQYF | . | TRBJ2-7 | TRBV14 | .
TGTGCCAGCAGTTGGACTAGCGGGCAAGAGACCCAGTACTTC | CASSWTSGQETQYF | TRBD2 | TRBJ2-5 | TRBV5-1 | .
TGTGCCAGCTCACCAAGGCGGCAGGGACCCTATCAGCCCCAGCATTTT | CASSPRRQGPYQPQHF | . | TRBJ1-5 | TRBV18 | .
TGTGCCAGCAGCAAGGGGGCCGGAGACACCGGGGAGCTGTTTTTT | CASSKGAGDTGELFF | TRBD1 | TRBJ2-2 | TRBV11-3 | .
TGTGCCAGCAATCGAGGAGGGACAGAAGAGACCCAGTACTTC | CASNRGGTEETQYF | . | TRBJ2-5 | TRBV28 | .
TGTGCCAGCGGCACTAGCGGTGGCTACGAGCAGTACTTC | CASGTSGGYEQYF | TRBD2 | TRBJ2-7 | TRBV27 | few
TGTGCCAGCAGCCCAAGCGGGAGTCGCGCAGATACGCAGTATTTT | CASSPSGSRADTQYF | TRBD2 | TRBJ2-3 | TRBV12-3/TRBV12-4 | .
TGTGCCACCGTAGCGGAGAGAGTCACAGATACGCAGTATTTT | CATVAERVTDTQYF | . | TRBJ2-3 | TRBV28 | .
TGTGCCAGCGCCGCTGTCGGGACTAGCGGCCTCGAGCAGTACTTC | CASAAVGTSGLEQYF | TRBD2 | TRBJ2-7 | TRBV5-4 | few
TGTGCCAGCAGCCAATGGACCCCCGTGGGGGAGCTGTTTTTT | CASSQWTPVGELFF | . | TRBJ2-2 | TRBV3-1 | .
TGTGCCAGCAGTATAGCGGGAGGCTACGAGCAGTACTTC | CASSIAGGYEQYF | TRBD2 | TRBJ2-7 | TRBV6-1 | .
TGTGCCACCAGTGGAACTAGCGGGCGGAATGAGCAGTTCTTC | CATSGTSGRNEQFF | TRBD2 | TRBJ2-1 | TRBV24-1 | .
TGTGCCACCAGCAGAGATCGAGCGATTGAAGCTTTCTTT | CATSRDRAIEAFF | . | TRBJ1-1 | TRBV15 | few
TGCGCCAGCAGCTTGCCGGACGTTGGGAGGAACACCGGGGAGCTGTTTTTT | CASSLPDVGRNTGELFF | . | TRBJ2-2 | TRBV5-1 | .
TGTGCCAGCAGTGGTGTCTTAACCGGGGAGCTGTTTTTT | CASSGVLTGELFF | . | TRBJ2-2 | TRBV25-1 | few
TGCAGTGCTAGAGCCGGGACAGGGGCGGTTCGTGGCTACACCTTC | CSARAGTGAVRGYTF | TRBD1 | TRBJ1-2 | TRBV20-1 | .
TGTGCCAGCAGTGGCGGGACTAGCGGGACCTACGAGCAGTACTTC | CASSGGTSGTYEQYF | TRBD2 | TRBJ2-7 | TRBV28 | .
TGTGCCAGCTCACCAAGGACAGGATATAATGAAAAACTGTTTTTT | CASSPRTGYNEKLFF | TRBD1 | TRBJ1-4 | TRBV18 | .
TGTGCCATCAGTGGGACGGGGGGCCGCACCGGGGAGCTGTTTTTT | CAISGTGGRTGELFF | . | TRBJ2-2 | TRBV10-3 | once
TGCAGCGTTGAACGGGGGGCGAGTTTCTATGGCTACACCTTC | CSVERGASFYGYTF | . | TRBJ1-2 | TRBV29-1 | .
TGTGCCAGCACCCTCAGGACTTTGAGGGCCGGGGAGCTGTTTTTT | CASTLRTLRAGELFF | . | TRBJ2-2 | TRBV7-2 | few
TGTGCCAGCAGCCCCCAGGGGGAGGGTCAGCCCCAGCATTTT | CASSPQGEGQPQHF | TRBD1 | TRBJ1-5 | TRBV7-9 | few
TGTGCCATCAGTCAAGAGGGGGGCTACACCTTC | CAISQEGGYTF | . | TRBJ1-2 | TRBV10-3 | .